One and the same sample provided the 22 T cell receptor beta chains below, sequenced in a study of blood T cell repertoires in COVID-19. The table came from immunoSEQ multiplex PCR; TCRdb's copy has only in-frame clones and leaves some out. Seen here are around 130,000 clones, over 75% observed once, and the top ten hold 9.7%. Sequenced: peripheral blood. Source of these receptors: a man aged 35-49 years with active or convalescent COVID-19.

The chain is built from TRBV5-4 and TRBJ1-2, with D hard to call. This CDR3 is built from 12 residues. The V gene's germline CDR1 is SGHNT and CDR2 YYREEE (reference sequence). The ends were cut back, 3 bases at V and 8 bases at J, with 11 bases in the middle. CDR3 in amino acids: CASSSAGSGYTF. For the CDR3, the DNA is TGTGCCAGCAGCTCTGCAGGATCCGGCTACACCTTC.

The rearrangement joins TRBV5-1 to TRBJ2-7, with 12 bases matching TRBD2. Germline CDR1 and CDR2: SGHRS and YFSETQ. The V gene end was trimmed by 4 bases and the J gene end by 4 bases; junction bases not matched to a gene: 6. This CDR3 has 15 amino acids. This CDR3 is CASSETTSGGYEQYF. The CDR3, as DNA: TGCGCCAGCAGCGAAACGACTAGCGGGGGTTACGAGCAGTACTTC. Using reference TRBV5-1 and TRBJ2-7 for the parts outside the CDR3, the full variable domain is KAGVTQTPRYLIKTRGQQVTLSCSPISGHRSVSWYQQTPGQGLQFLFEYFSETQRNKGNFPGRFSGRQFSNSRSEMNVSTLELGDSALYLCASSETTSGGYEQYFGPGTRLTVT.

CDR3 protein: CASSMLTGGTEAFF. In nucleotides, the CDR3 is TGTGCCAGCAGCATGCTAACGGGGGGGACTGAAGCTTTCTTT. This rearrangement joins TRBV11-2 to TRBJ1-1, with D possibly being TRBD1 (5 bases). Germline CDR1 SGHAT, CDR2 FQNNGV. This CDR3 contains 14 residues. V was shortened by 5 bases and J by 5 bases, with 15 bases between the two germline ends.

The CDR3: CASSDRAGQPQHF. In DNA, the CDR3 is TGTGCCAGCAGTGACAGGGCAGGACAGCCCCAGCATTTT. The chain has TRBV2 and TRBJ1-5, with D perhaps matching TRBD1 (5 bases). Per germline, CDR1 SNHLY and CDR2 FYNNEI. The CDR3 extends over 13 amino acids. Trimming stripped 3 bases from V and 7 bases from J, with 10 bases between.

This clone was seen a single time. In DNA form, the CDR3 reads TGTGCCAGCAGTTACTCAGGGGGTAGCAATCAGCCCCAGCATTTT. Translated, it gives CASSYSGGSNQPQHF. The chain recombines TRBV6-5 with TRBJ1-5; TRBD1 is a possible D gene (6 bases). Trimming removed 0 bases from V and 0 bases from J, with 6 bases in between. The CDR3 totals 15 residues. Per germline, CDR1 MNHEY and CDR2 SVGAGI.

A few counts support this clone. The rearrangement uses TRBV19 and TRBJ1-2; possible D gene TRBD1, 6 bases. CDR1 LNHDA and CDR2 SQIVND come from the germline V gene (reference sequence). The CDR3 has 12 residues. In nucleotides, the CDR3 is TGTGATCATACAGGGCGTGTCTATGGCTACACCTTC. It encodes CDHTGRVYGYTF.

The J gene is TRBJ1-1, the V gene TRBV21-1. TRBV21-1 is a documented pseudogene. The length of the CDR3 is 13 residues. As DNA, the CDR3 is TGTGCCAGCAGCAAAGCCCACGGCACTGAAGCTTTCTTT. Translated: CASSKAHGTEAFF.

V usage is TRBV7-2 and J usage is TRBJ2-1; 13 nucleotides align to TRBD2. CDR3 size: 15 residues. Unmatched junction bases numbered 3, after V lost 3 bases and J lost 7 bases. The germline CDR1 and CDR2 sequences are SGHTA and FQGNSA. The CDR3 coding sequence is TGTGCCAGCAGCTTGGCGACTAGCGGGGGGAATGAGCAGTTCTTC. Its protein is CASSLATSGGNEQFF.

This clone is a singleton in its sample. The genes are TRBV3-1 (or the pseudogene TRBV3-2) and TRBJ2-1; D remains ambiguous. The V and J ends lost 0 bases and 0 bases respectively, with 9 bases between them. This CDR3 comprises 16 residues. In germline, CDR1 is LGHDT, CDR2 YNNKEL (reference sequence). The CDR3 is CASSQDTPYSYNEQFF. DNA for the CDR3: TGTGCCAGCAGCCAAGATACCCCCTACTCCTACAATGAGCAGTTCTTC.

The chain is built from TRBV7-9 and TRBJ1-5, with 9 bases fitting TRBD1. The germline V gene encodes CDR1 SEHNR and CDR2 FQNEAQ (reference sequence). Germline trimming cut 4 bases from V and 1 base from J; bases unmatched to any gene: 5. CDR3 size: 16 residues. This chain's CDR3 is CASSYTGGMSNQPQHF. In DNA form, the CDR3 reads TGTGCCAGCAGCTACACAGGGGGCATGAGCAATCAGCCCCAGCATTTT.

This clone was observed a few times. The CDR3 DNA follows: TGTGCCAGCAGCACTGAGGGACTATTCACCGGGGAGCTGTTTTTT. Translating it yields CASSTEGLFTGELFF. V and J are TRBV7-6 and TRBJ2-2, with 7 bases lining up with TRBD2. CDR3 length: 15 residues. Germline CDR1 SGHVS, CDR2 FNYEAQ. With 5 bases clipped from V and 4 bases from J, the junction kept 7 bases outside the gene matches. The full variable domain, completed using reference TRBV7-6 and TRBJ2-2, is GAGVSQSPRYKVTKRGQDVALRCDPISGHVSLYWYRQALGQGPEFLTYFNYEAQQDKSGLPNDRFSAERPEGSISTLTIQRTEQRDSAMYRCASSTEGLFTGELFFGEGSRLTVL.

CDR3 loop: CASSRVQGTDEQFF. CDR3 nucleotide sequence: TGTGCCAGCAGCCGGGTACAGGGGACCGATGAGCAGTTCTTC. The chain has TRBV2 and TRBJ2-1; 7 positions agree with TRBD1. The CDR3 has 14 amino acids. Germline CDR1 SNHLY, CDR2 FYNNEI. V lost 6 bases and J lost 8; bases outside the gene matches: 10.

As for this clone: At one boundary the junction diverges from the germline segment, which might be a read error. The rearrangement joins TRBV18 to TRBJ1-5, with 12 bases that match TRBD1. Per germline, CDR1 KGHSH and CDR2 LQKENI. This CDR3 region has 15 residues. The CDR3 bases are TGTGCCAGCTCACCCGGGACAGGGGGCCACGATCCTCAGGGCTTT. It specifies CASSPGTGGHDPQGF.

CDR3 coding DNA: TGCGCCAGCAGCCAATACACCGACAGCGTGGCCCGCGACGAGCAGTACTTC. It encodes CASSQYTDSVARDEQYF. This chain links TRBV4-1 with TRBJ2-7, with D perhaps TRBD1 (5 bases). The length of the CDR3 is 17 residues. Germline CDR1 and CDR2: MGHRA and YSYEKL. Trimming left V 2 bases short and J 5 bases short, with 22 bases between.

This rearrangement joins TRBV7-3 to TRBJ2-2; 11 nucleotides match TRBD1. Germline CDR1 and CDR2: SGHTA and FQGTGA. The CDR3 covers 15 residues. The ends lost 3 bases at V and 6 bases at J; junction bases unmatched: 3. The CDR3 region is CASSFGQGAPGELFF. The CDR3 DNA reads TGTGCCAGCAGCTTCGGACAGGGGGCCCCCGGGGAGCTGTTTTTT.

The CDR3 nucleotides read TGCGCCAGCAGCCAAGAAGGGGCCCCTAGCAATCAGCCCCAGCATTTT. Translation gives CASSQEGAPSNQPQHF. V is TRBV4-1 and J is TRBJ1-5, with D possibly being TRBD1 (5 bases). V lost 0 bases to trimming and J lost 0 bases, with 9 bases between them. Germline CDR1 is MGHRA and CDR2 is YSYEKL. The CDR3 runs to 16 residues.

The chain carries TRBV19 and TRBJ2-7, with 8 bases lining up with TRBD2. CDR1 and CDR2 (germline): LNHDA, SQIVND (reference sequence). The CDR3 spans 15 residues. Trimming cost V 5 bases and J 0 bases; bases outside gene matches: 6. The CDR3 DNA sequence: TGTGCCAGTAGTTCCGGGGGGGCCAGCTCCTACGAGCAGTACTTC. The encoded protein is CASSSGGASSYEQYF.

The rearrangement uses TRBV19 and TRBJ2-3, with D possibly being TRBD2 (6 bases). Germline-derived CDR1 and CDR2 are LNHDA and SQIVND (reference sequence). The CDR3 is 14 amino acids. V was pared by 5 bases and J by 0 bases, with 9 bases between. The CDR3 spells CASSRGESTDTQYF. CDR3 in DNA: TGTGCCAGTAGTCGCGGGGAGAGCACAGATACGCAGTATTTT.

The chain combines TRBV4-2 with TRBJ1-5; D gene uncertain. This CDR3 is 13 amino acids long. Germline CDR1 is LGHNA and CDR2 is YNFKEQ. V lost 1 base and J 5 bases, leaving 6 bases between the germline ends. CDR3 sequence reads: CASSQALYQPQHF. Written as DNA, the CDR3 is TGTGCCAGCAGCCAAGCCCTATATCAGCCCCAGCATTTT.

The gene calls are TRBV3-1 (or the pseudogene TRBV3-2) and TRBJ1-5; D unresolved. Germline assignment: CDR1 LGHDT and CDR2 YNNKEL (reference sequence). Trimming cost V 1 base and J 2 bases, with 3 bases left between them. CDR3 length: 13 residues. CDR3 residues: CASSQAGNQPQHF. CDR3 nucleotide sequence: TGTGCCAGCAGCCAAGCGGGCAATCAGCCCCAGCATTTT.

The rearrangement joins TRBV5-6 to TRBJ1-2, with D uncertain. Germline V gene lookup returns CDR1 SGHDT and CDR2 YYEEEE. The ends were cut back, 3 bases at V and 8 bases at J, with 17 bases in the middle. The CDR3 spans 14 residues. For the CDR3, the DNA is TGTGCCAGCAGCTCTCCAACCTTTGAGGTGGGCTACACCTTC. Amino acids: CASSSPTFEVGYTF.

This sequence joins TRBV9 and TRBJ2-2; D gene ambiguous. V lost 3 bases, J lost 4 bases, and 4 bases lay in between. CDR3 size: 12 residues. In germline, CDR1 is SGDLS, CDR2 YYNGEE. CDR3 coding DNA: TGTGCCAGCAGCGCATTCACCGGGGAGCTGTTTTTT. Encoded protein: CASSAFTGELFF.